This T cell receptor (beta chain) was found in a study of blood T cell repertoires in COVID-19. Study-wide context: The samples span acute and convalescent COVID-19 from the United States, Italy and Spain.

In the study's own analysis: Amplification from reference gene primers served as the basis for estimated nucleated cell counts. The data were produced by immunoSEQ multiplex PCR, yet TCRdb's version contains in-frame clones alone and is incomplete. That table gives V, J and clone size, and the DNA gave D and trimming. The profile covers under 60,000 clones, with 90% appearing a single time and about 4% taken by the ten largest. This TCR came from a man in his fifties or sixties with acute or convalescent COVID-19. The specimen sequenced was peripheral blood.

The CDR3 nucleotides read TGTGCTAGTGGTTCGGGACAGGGGGGTTTCCTAGCGGGAAAGTACGAGCAGTACTTC. Protein product: CASGSGQGGFLAGKYEQYF. The chain uses TRBV12-5 and TRBJ2-7, with 11 bases identical to TRBD1. Per germline, CDR1 LGHNT and CDR2 FRNRAP. CDR3 length: 19 amino acids. Trimming at V came to 4 bases and at J to 4 bases, leaving 18 bases not matched to a gene.